This T cell receptor (beta chain) is from a study of CD8 T cells in ankylosing spondylitis. Overall study results and limits: A motif of 7 to 9 highly homologous TCR beta variants was seen as apparently characteristic of ankylosing spondylitis blood. Matched ankylosing spondylitis synovial fluid reportedly showed significant enrichment of disease-linked clones. Previously reported in reactive arthritis synovial fluid and blood were some of the motif variants.

The CDR3 extends over 15 amino acids. Germline V gene sequence: CDR1 PRHDT, CDR2 FYEKMQ (reference sequence). V lost 4 bases, J lost 1 base, and 5 bases stayed unmatched. The sample holds a few counts of this clonotype. Its antigen is not identified. The authors made TCR beta libraries by quantitative 5'-RACE with molecular barcodes. MiXCR, applied by TCRdb to the 5' RACE reads, yields one record per CDR3 protein. Among some 800,000 distinct CDR3 sequences listed, roughly 10% were seen once. The rearrangement uses TRBV13 and TRBJ1-1; 8 positions match TRBD1. Sequencing was done on a sample of blood, either unsorted or a sorted T cell fraction (not recorded which). This clonotype was obtained from a male donor with ankylosing spondylitis. The CDR3 sequence: CASSSADRGNTEAFF. The CDR3 coding sequence is TGTGCCAGCAGCTCAGCTGACAGGGGGAACACTGAAGCTTTCTTT.